This T cell receptor (beta chain) was profiled in a study of beta chain features in type 1 diabetes. Findings and caveats of the study: Shorter templates might be favored by PCR, equally in patients and controls. Compared to healthy donors, patients appeared to have naive, central memory and Treg TCRB repertoires that were more alike.

This clone was seen only a few times. Its target is unknown. Investigators reverse transcribed all isolated RNA, so they sequenced expressed TCRB transcripts. Naive, central memory and regulatory T cell samples averaged about 3.6 million immunoSEQ reads each. TCRdb keeps only in-frame clones here, not all; method: immunoSEQ multiplex PCR. The data show under 500,000 clones, roughly 30% seen once. V was trimmed by 3 bases and J by 2 bases, leaving 5 bases between them. CDR1 and CDR2 (germline): LNHDA, SQIVND (reference sequence). The CDR3 is 13 amino acids. This TCR came from a man aged 18 to 30 in good health. Sample: naive CD4+ T cells from blood. The chain carries TRBV19 and TRBJ2-1; D ambiguous. CDR3 nucleotides: TGTGCCAGTAGTATGAGACCCTACAATGAGCAGTTCTTC. Amino acid sequence: CASSMRPYNEQFF.